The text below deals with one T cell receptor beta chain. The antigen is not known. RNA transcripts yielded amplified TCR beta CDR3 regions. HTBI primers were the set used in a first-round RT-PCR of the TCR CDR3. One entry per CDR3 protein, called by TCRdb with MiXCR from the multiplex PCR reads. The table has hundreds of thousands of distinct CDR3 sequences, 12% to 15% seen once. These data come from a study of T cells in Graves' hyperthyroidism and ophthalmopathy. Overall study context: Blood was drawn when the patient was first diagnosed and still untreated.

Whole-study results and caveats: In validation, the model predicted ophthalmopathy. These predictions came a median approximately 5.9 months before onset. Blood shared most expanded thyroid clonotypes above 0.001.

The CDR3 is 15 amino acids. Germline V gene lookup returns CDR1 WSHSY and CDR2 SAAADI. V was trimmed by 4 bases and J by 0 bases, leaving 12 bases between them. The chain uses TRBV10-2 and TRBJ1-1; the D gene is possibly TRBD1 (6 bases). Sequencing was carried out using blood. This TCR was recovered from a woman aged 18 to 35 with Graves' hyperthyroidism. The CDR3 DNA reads TGCGCCAGCAGTGCGACGGGGGCTATGAACACTGAAGCTTTCTTT. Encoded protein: CASSATGAMNTEAFF.